The 14 T cell receptor beta chains in this list originate from one sample, sequenced in a study of CD8 T cells in ankylosing spondylitis. Study-wide results and caveats: The study identified a TCR beta motif of 7 or 8 highly homologous variants that appeared characteristic of ankylosing spondylitis blood.

These receptors' targets are unknown. Using its own MiXCR run on the 5' RACE reads, TCRdb lists one record per CDR3 protein. The sample has 500,000 to 550,000 distinct CDR3 sequences; roughly 12% are singletons. Sequenced sample: blood, either unsorted or a sorted T cell fraction (not recorded which). The receptors shown here come from a male donor with ankylosing spondylitis.

This sequence joins TRBV6-2 or TRBV6-3 and TRBJ2-1, with D perhaps matching TRBD1 or TRBD2 (5 bases each). Deletions cut 5 bases from V and 2 bases from J, with 10 bases between. Looked up from germline, CDR1 is MNHEY and CDR2 is SVGEGT. The length of the CDR3 is 14 residues. CDR3 nucleotides: TGTGCCAGCAGTCTACGGGGCCCCTACAATGAGCAGTTCTTC. Its protein product is CASSLRGPYNEQFF.

This clonotype showed up just a few times. The chain combines TRBV7-2 with TRBJ2-2; D perhaps matches TRBD2 (6 bases). The CDR3 length is 16 residues. Trimming left V 2 bases short and J 4 bases short, with 14 bases between. The germline CDR1 and CDR2 sequences are SGHTA and FQGNSA. The CDR3 DNA reads TGTGCCAGCAGCTTACTGGAGGGCCATAGCACCGGGGAGCTGTTTTTT. Encoded protein: CASSLLEGHSTGELFF.

The sample holds many counts of this clonotype. This chain uses TRBV5-6 with TRBJ1-3; D not certain. Between the trimmed V and J ends, which lost 0 bases and 3 bases, there was a span of 10 bases. CDR1 is SGHDT, CDR2 YYEEEE, per germline. CDR3 length: 15 amino acids. CDR3 sequence: CASSLGSVYGNTIYF. CDR3 in DNA: TGTGCCAGCAGCTTGGGGTCCGTCTATGGAAACACCATATATTTT.

Concerning this clonotype: Since a much larger clone is just one base distant, this may be a read error. J is TRBJ2-2 and V is TRBV12-3 or TRBV12-4, with TRBD2 matching over 12 bases. This CDR3 is built from 18 residues. DNA of the CDR3: TGTGCCTGCAGTTTAGATCTAGCGGGAGGGCCGGGTTCCGGGGAGCTGTTTTTT. It specifies CACSLDLAGGPGSGELFF.

CDR3 sequence reads: CASSRSYNTGELFF. The CDR3 DNA reads as TGCGCCAGCAGCCGGAGCTACAACACCGGGGAGCTGTTTTTT. The gene calls are TRBV4-1 and TRBJ2-2; D remains unclear. The V end lost 4 bases, the J end lost 2 bases, and 8 bases lay between the germline ends. CDR3 length: 14 residues. Germline V gene lookup returns CDR1 MGHRA and CDR2 YSYEKL.

This clonotype was recorded a few times. The CDR3: CASTRTGGYNSPLHF. DNA of the CDR3: TGCGCCAGCACCCGGACAGGGGGCTATAATTCACCCCTCCACTTT. V and J are TRBV10-2 and TRBJ1-6; 10 positions agree with TRBD1. V was clipped by 7 bases and J by 3 bases; unmatched bases: 3. This CDR3 has 15 residues. CDR1 is WSHSY and CDR2 is SAAADI in the germline V gene.

This chain uses TRBV9 with TRBJ2-2; TRBD2 matches at 8 bases. Per germline, CDR1 SGDLS and CDR2 YYNGEE. The trim removed 5 bases at V and 2 bases at J, leaving 17 bases unmatched. This CDR3 comprises 19 residues. The DNA of the CDR3 is TGTGCCAGCAGGCCGGGACTAGGACCTTATAGCTTCAACACCGGGGAGCTGTTTTTT. Translation: CASRPGLGPYSFNTGELFF.

This clonotype was seen a handful of times. The chain has TRBV25-1 and TRBJ1-1, with D tentatively TRBD1 (6 bases). Germline CDR1 reads MGHDK; CDR2 reads SYGVNS. V was pared by 6 bases and J by 5 bases, with 19 bases between. The CDR3 has 15 residues. The CDR3 here is CASSERMGAGTEAFF. The CDR3, as DNA: TGTGCCAGCAGCGAAAGAATGGGGGCCGGGACTGAAGCTTTCTTT.

The chain links TRBV5-1 to TRBJ1-1; the D gene is possibly TRBD1 (5 bases). This CDR3 comprises 14 residues. V lost 4 bases and J 8 bases, leaving 18 bases between the germline ends. The V gene's germline CDR1 is SGHRS and CDR2 YFSETQ. The CDR3 loop reads CASSLVGQNSEAFF. CDR3 sequence (DNA): TGCGCCAGCAGCCTGGTTGGACAAAACTCCGAAGCTTTCTTT.

At least ten counts were recorded for this clonotype. The chain uses TRBV29-1 and TRBJ2-2; D not resolved. Trimming cost V 7 bases and J 6 bases, with 12 bases left between them. Germline loops: CDR1 SQVTM, CDR2 ANQGSEA. The CDR3 has 12 residues. CDR3 DNA sequence: TGCAGCGGGTCCGGAGATCCCGGGGAGCTGTTTTTT. Its protein is CSGSGDPGELFF.

This clonotype was seen a few times. The V gene is TRBV5-1, the J gene TRBJ2-2; perhaps TRBD2 as D (5 bases). The CDR3 consists of 15 residues. Trimming took 1 base from V and 8 from J, leaving 15 bases between them. CDR1 and CDR2 from the germline V gene are SGHRS and YFSETQ. CDR3 sequence (DNA): TGCGCCAGCAGCTTGTTATTAGCGCGAGGTGGGGAGCTGTTTTTT. The encoded protein is CASSLLLARGGELFF.

This clonotype was counted at least ten times. The chain has TRBV5-1 and TRBJ2-5; TRBD1 matches at 11 bases. The CDR3 length is 16 residues. The V gene's germline CDR1 is SGHRS and CDR2 YFSETQ. V dropped 4 bases and J dropped 3; count of bases not matched to a gene: 8. DNA of the CDR3: TGCGCCAGCAGCCTGACCGGGACAGGGGGAGAAGAGACCCAGTACTTC. Its translation: CASSLTGTGGEETQYF.

This clonotype was seen more than once but under ten times. The chain couples TRBV20-1 to TRBJ2-5, with D tentatively TRBD2 (6 bases). The CDR3 has 14 residues. Germline V lookup: CDR1 DFQATT, CDR2 SNEGSKA (reference sequence). Trimming removed 3 bases from V and 4 bases from J, with 15 bases in between. CDR3 DNA: TGCAGTGCTAGGCGGGGTGGCCAGCGAGAGACCCAGTACTTC. It codes for CSARRGGQRETQYF.

This clonotype was detected only a few times. The V gene is TRBV2, the J gene TRBJ1-5; D ambiguous. Between the trimmed V and J ends, which lost 6 bases and 2 bases, there was a span of 11 bases. There are 14 residues in the CDR3. The germline CDR1 and CDR2 sequences are SNHLY and FYNNEI. For the CDR3, the DNA is TGTGCCAGCAGGGACCCGGAAGGCAATCAGCCCCAGCATTTT. Translating gives CASRDPEGNQPQHF. Full variable domain (remainder filled in from reference TRBV2 and TRBJ1-5): EPEVTQTPSHQVTQMGQEVILRCVPISNHLYFYWYRQILGQKVEFLVSFYNNEISEKSEIFDDQFSVERPDGSNFTLKIRSTKLEDSAMYFCASRDPEGNQPQHFGDGTRLSIL.